The clone carrying this T cell receptor (beta chain) appeared many times. The antigen remains unidentified. This sample was taken from a study of T cells in Graves' hyperthyroidism and ophthalmopathy. Notes on the study in general: Median prediction lead before ophthalmopathy onset was about 6.5 months with the model.

This CDR3 comprises 14 residues. V gave up 5 bases and J gave up 5 bases; unmatched junction bases: 5. Authors of the study amplified TCR beta CDR3 regions from RNA transcripts. Carried out on the TCR CDR3, a first-round RT-PCR used the HTBI primer set. TCRdb re-called the multiplex PCR reads through MiXCR, storing one row per CDR3 protein. The sample holds 450,000 to 550,000 distinct CDR3 sequences, roughly 25% seen once. This receptor was identified in a woman in her twenties or thirties with Graves' ophthalmopathy. This chain joins TRBV12-3 or TRBV12-4 and TRBJ2-2, with 7 bases fitting TRBD1. The specimen was blood. Here the CDR3 reads CASSAYRGTGELFF. The CDR3 DNA reads as TGTGCCAGCAGTGCCTACAGGGGAACCGGGGAGCTGTTTTTT.